The 23 T cell receptor beta chains below all came from one sample that was sequenced in a study of blood T cells in healthy people across ages. Together with a sample-barcoded 5' primer, a J-beta primer mix was included in a second PCR lasting about 6 to 11 cycles. TCRdb redid the calling of the 5' RACE reads with MiXCR, one entry per CDR3 protein. The sample has fewer than 1 million distinct CDR3 sequences, approximately 44% seen once. Input material: blood. The receptors stem from a man in his 60s in good health.

This clonotype was seen only a few times. The rearrangement links TRBV29-1 to TRBJ2-7, with D possibly TRBD1 on 7 matching bases. Germline assignment: CDR1 SQVTM and CDR2 ANQGSEA. CDR3 length: 12 residues. Trimming removed 6 bases at V and 4 bases at J, with 13 bases between. The CDR3, as DNA: TGCAGCGTCCGCAGGGGGGAATACGAGCAGTACTTC. It translates to CSVRRGEYEQYF.

This clonotype appeared many times. The rearrangement links TRBV29-1 to TRBJ2-1, with no clear D. Trimming took off 2 bases at V and 7 bases at J, with 9 bases between the two ends. CDR3 length: 12 residues. Per the germline V gene, CDR1 is SQVTM and CDR2 is ANQGSEA. The DNA for the CDR3 is TGCAGCGTTGAAAGGATTGTTAATGAGCAGTTCTTC. This sequence encodes CSVERIVNEQFF.

The rearrangement joins TRBV29-1 to TRBJ2-3; the match to TRBD1 covers 7 bases. V shed 2 bases, J shed 5 bases, and the junction held 7 bases outside the gene matches. CDR1 and CDR2 from the germline V gene are SQVTM and ANQGSEA. The CDR3 is 14 residues long. CDR3 protein: CSVEKGAGGDTQYF. CDR3 bases: TGCAGCGTTGAAAAAGGGGCAGGGGGAGATACGCAGTATTTT.

The chain combines TRBV30 with TRBJ2-2; D might be TRBD2 (5 bases). Germline-derived CDR1 and CDR2 are GTSNPN and SVGIG (reference sequence). With 4 bases removed from V and 5 bases from J, the gap between germline ends came to 8 bases. This CDR3 has 12 amino acids. In DNA form, the CDR3 reads TGTGCCTGGAAGAGGGATACCGGGGAGCTGTTTTTT. It yields the protein CAWKRDTGELFF.

This clonotype was found a few times. This chain connects TRBV29-1 to TRBJ2-7; D might be TRBD2 (6 bases). The germline CDR1 and CDR2 sequences are SQVTM and ANQGSEA. The CDR3 consists of 10 residues. V lost 5 bases and J lost 7, with 9 bases in between. The CDR3 protein is CSVRDLEQYF. The CDR3 DNA follows: TGCAGCGTTAGGGACTTAGAGCAGTACTTC.

This clonotype was found a few times. The V and J genes are TRBV6-1 and TRBJ1-6; D is undetermined. The CDR3 covers 14 residues. Germline V gene lookup returns CDR1 MNHNS and CDR2 SASEGT. The ends were cut back, 3 bases at V and 9 bases at J, with 12 bases in the middle. The DNA for the CDR3 is TGTGCCAGCAGTGATTCCGGGGTACGTTCACCCCTCCACTTT. This sequence encodes CASSDSGVRSPLHF.

The CDR3 sequence is CASTTGGRNIQYF. The CDR3 DNA is TGTGCCAGTACTACAGGGGGCCGAAACATTCAGTACTTC. The chain carries TRBV30 and TRBJ2-4, with 9 bases matching TRBD1. J gave up 6 bases and V 8 bases, and 8 bases lay outside the gene matches. CDR3 size: 13 residues. Germline assignment: CDR1 GTSNPN and CDR2 SVGIG (reference sequence).

In its sample, this clonotype was seen a few times. The chain combines TRBV15 with TRBJ2-5, with unresolved D. Germline CDR1 reads LNHNV; CDR2 reads YYDKDF (reference sequence). Trimming shortened V by 2 bases and J by 5 bases, and 9 bases separated the two germline ends. CDR3 length equals 13 residues. The CDR3: CATSRHMAETQYF. CDR3 DNA: TGTGCCACCAGCAGACATATGGCGGAGACCCAGTACTTC. Full variable domain (remainder filled in from reference TRBV15 and TRBJ2-5): DAMVIQNPRYQVTQFGKPVTLSCSQTLNHNVMYWYQQKSSQAPKLLFHYYDKDFNNEADTPDNFQSRRPNTSFCFLDIRSPGLGDTAMYLCATSRHMAETQYFGPGTRLLVL.

The rearrangement joins TRBV13 to TRBJ1-2, with 7 bases that match TRBD1. The germline gives CDR1 PRHDT, CDR2 FYEKMQ (reference sequence). The CDR3 has 15 amino acids. V was pared by 5 bases and J by 7 bases, with 13 bases of the junction left unmatched. The CDR3 sequence: CASSTRDSLGGGYTF. The DNA for the CDR3 is TGTGCCAGCAGCACCCGGGACAGCCTAGGGGGTGGCTACACCTTC.

The V call is TRBV25-1, the J call TRBJ2-5, with a weak D call TRBD1 (5 bases). CDR3 size: 17 residues. V lost 4 bases, J lost 0 bases, and 18 bases lay in between. The germline CDR1 and CDR2 sequences are MGHDK and SYGVNS. CDR3 residues: CASSGSPSAGYQETQYF. Written as DNA, the CDR3 is TGTGCCAGCAGTGGCAGTCCCTCGGCAGGGTACCAAGAGACCCAGTACTTC. The whole variable domain, remainder taken from reference TRBV25-1 and TRBJ2-5, is EADIYQTPRYLVIGTGKKITLECSQTMGHDKMYWYQQDPGMELHLIHYSYGVNSTEKGDLSSESTVSRIRTEHFPLTLESARPSHTSQYLCASSGSPSAGYQETQYFGPGTRLLVL.

This clonotype was observed many times. J is TRBJ1-6 and V is TRBV6-5, with 7 bases aligning to TRBD1. The CDR3 sequence is 16 residues long. Germline V gene sequence: CDR1 MNHEY, CDR2 SVGAGI. With V trimmed by 0 bases and J by 7 bases, 6 bases remained unmatched. The CDR3 loop reads CASSYSRTGGNSPLHF. In DNA, the CDR3 is TGTGCCAGCAGTTACTCGAGGACAGGAGGGAATTCACCCCTCCACTTT.

This clonotype appeared a few times. CDR3 DNA: TGTGCCAGCTCAGGCGCCAGGGAGAGCGAGCAGTACTTC. This translates into CASSGARESEQYF. The chain uses TRBV18 and TRBJ2-7; the D gene could be TRBD1 or TRBD2 (5 bases each). V was trimmed by 5 bases and J by 6 bases, leaving 14 bases between them. The CDR3 is 13 amino acids. Germline V gene sequence: CDR1 KGHSH, CDR2 LQKENI.

The V gene is TRBV6-5, the J gene TRBJ2-4, with D possibly being TRBD1 (5 bases). The J call may be incorrect, as the DNA end agrees better with TRBJ2-7. The CDR3 is 16 residues long. In germline, CDR1 is MNHEY, CDR2 SVGAGI. The CDR3 is CASSYSGHPTAYEQYF. The CDR3 DNA is TGTGCCAGCAGTTACTCCGGACATCCGACGGCCTACGAGCAGTACTTC.

The rearrangement uses TRBV12-3 or TRBV12-4 and TRBJ1-1, with 10 bases that match TRBD1. The CDR3 runs to 13 residues. V gave up 8 bases and J gave up 7 bases; unmatched junction bases: 7. The CDR3 sequence: CASDKGDRGEAFF. Written as DNA, the CDR3 is TGTGCCAGCGATAAGGGGGACAGGGGTGAAGCTTTCTTT.

This clonotype was seen only once. The gene calls are TRBV7-9 and TRBJ1-4; D may be TRBD1 (5 bases). The CDR3 extends over 15 amino acids. V was pared by 5 bases and J by 10 bases, with 20 bases between. The germline CDR1 and CDR2 sequences are SEHNR and FQNEAQ (reference sequence). The CDR3 sequence is CASSRVTEVFGKLFF. DNA for the CDR3: TGTGCCAGCAGCCGCGTGACAGAGGTTTTTGGAAAACTGTTTTTT.

This clonotype occurred many times. The rearrangement joins TRBV11-3 to TRBJ1-2, with D possibly matching TRBD1 (5 bases). Trimming pared 6 bases from V and 8 bases from J, leaving 13 bases between. Per the germline V gene, CDR1 is SGHNT and CDR2 is YENEEA. CDR3 length: 12 amino acids. The CDR3 DNA reads TGTGCCAGCAGTTGGCAGGGTTTAGGCTACACCTTC. This sequence encodes CASSWQGLGYTF.

This clonotype came up many times. The genes are TRBV5-6 and TRBJ2-1, with unresolved D. The CDR3 is made up of 14 amino acids. CDR1 is SGHDT and CDR2 is YYEEEE in the germline V gene. The germline V and J ends were trimmed by 6 bases and 9 bases, with 19 bases remaining between them. CDR3 sequence reads: CASTLLAPDTEQFF. CDR3 sequence (DNA): TGTGCCAGCACCTTACTCGCCCCCGATACTGAGCAGTTCTTC.

This chain joins TRBV20-1 and TRBJ1-5; D not certain. Germline CDR1 is DFQATT and CDR2 is SNEGSKA (reference sequence). CDR3 length: 15 amino acids. V was shortened by 6 bases and J by 2 bases, with 17 bases between the two germline ends. The CDR3 region is CSAVSGMSGNQPQHF. The CDR3 DNA follows: TGCAGTGCAGTGTCGGGGATGTCGGGCAATCAGCCCCAGCATTTT.

The J gene is TRBJ2-4, the V gene TRBV28; the D call may be TRBD1 or TRBD2 (5 bases each). V was pared by 2 bases and J by 8 bases, with 13 bases between. Germline CDR1 and CDR2: MDHEN and SYDVKM. This CDR3 contains 14 residues. The DNA for the CDR3 is TGTGCCAGCAGTTTACGGGGCCAGGCGGACATTCAGTACTTC. This codes for CASSLRGQADIQYF. The whole variable domain, filled in from reference TRBV28 and TRBJ2-4, reads DVKVTQSSRYLVKRTGEKVFLECVQDMDHENMFWYRQDPGLGLRLIYFSYDVKMKEKGDIPEGYSVSREKKERFSLILESASTNQTSMYLCASSLRGQADIQYFGAGTRLSVL.

The J gene is TRBJ1-1, the V gene TRBV7-2, with 9 bases lining up with TRBD1. This CDR3 contains 15 residues. V shed 2 bases, J shed 2 bases, and the junction held 3 bases outside the gene matches. Germline V CDR1 and CDR2: SGHTA, FQGNSA. Written as DNA, the CDR3 is TGTGCCAGCAGCTTACAACAGGGGGCCAACACTGAAGCTTTCTTT. It yields the protein CASSLQQGANTEAFF.

On this clonotype itself: Germline and junction disagree at one end, which may indicate a read error. V and J are TRBV12-3 or TRBV12-4 and TRBJ2-1; a possible D gene is TRBD2 (6 bases). This CDR3 has 16 amino acids. The CDR3 bases are TGTGCCAGCGGGAACAACCACCGGGAGTCCTCCAATGAGCAGTTCTTC. This encodes CASGNNHRESSNEQFF.

This clonotype was seen only a few times. The rearrangement joins TRBV7-9 to TRBJ2-7; 10 bases line up with TRBD1. The V gene end was trimmed by 4 bases and the J gene end by 5 bases; junction bases not matched to a gene: 5. The CDR3 contains 14 residues. Germline V lookup: CDR1 SEHNR, CDR2 FQNEAQ (reference sequence). DNA of the CDR3: TGTGCCAGCAGCTCCGGGACAGGGGTAGACGAGCAGTACTTC. It yields the protein CASSSGTGVDEQYF.

In this sample, this clonotype turned up a few times. The chain recombines TRBV20-1 with TRBJ2-3; D remains ambiguous. V was pared by 3 bases and J by 2 bases, with 6 bases between. The V gene's germline CDR1 is DFQATT and CDR2 SNEGSKA (reference sequence). The CDR3 spans 12 residues. This chain's CDR3 is CSASKDTDTQYF. The CDR3 DNA follows: TGCAGTGCTAGTAAAGACACAGATACGCAGTATTTT.